The present T cell receptor beta chain was sequenced within a study of blood T cell repertoires in COVID-19. Study-wide context: Acute-phase and convalescent COVID-19 samples originated in the United States, Italy and Spain.

Generated by immunoSEQ multiplex PCR, the TCRdb table keeps only in-frame clones and is missing some. The repertoire consists of 30,000 to 35,000 clones, with roughly four fifths occurring once and the leading ten covering roughly 37%. The CDR3 sequence is 15 residues long. CDR1 and CDR2 from the germline V gene are MDHEN and SYDVKM. With 3 bases removed from V and 7 bases from J, the gap between germline ends came to 17 bases. The receptor's source is a man at least 80 years old with active or convalescent COVID-19. What was sequenced was peripheral blood. The chain carries TRBV28 and TRBJ2-3; D may be TRBD2 (5 bases). CDR3 nucleotide sequence: TGTGCCAGCAGTTTTGAGGGTGGGAGCCTGAATACGCAGTATTTT. Amino acids: CASSFEGGSLNTQYF.